This paragraph reports one TCR beta chain. Method: immunoSEQ multiplex PCR; TCRdb's copy keeps in-frame clones and lacks some. The table includes about 98,000 clones, just under 85% detected once. The data were taken from a study of blood T cell repertoires in COVID-19. Whole-study context: Sites in the United States, Italy and Spain provided acute and convalescent COVID-19 samples. T cells, B-cell-depleted T cells, or PBMCs supplied cDNA or gDNA.

The V and J ends lost 5 bases and 2 bases respectively, with 20 bases between them. This CDR3 spans 16 amino acids. The chain joins TRBV5-3 to TRBJ2-7; maybe TRBD1 (6 bases). TRBV5-3 is designated an ORF whose function remains uncertain. The clonotype originates from a man in his forties or fifties with active or convalescent COVID-19. Sequenced sample: peripheral blood. CDR3 DNA sequence: TGTGCCAGAAGGCCGATAACAGGGAAGACTCCCTACGAGCAGTACTTC. Translating it yields CARRPITGKTPYEQYF.